Listed below are T cell receptor beta chains from one sample, sequenced in a study of blood T cell repertoires in COVID-19. Libraries were prepared by immunoSEQ multiplex PCR; TCRdb keeps only in-frame clonotypes and omits some of them. The sample lists more than 65,000 clones, more than 75% occurring once. Sequenced input: peripheral blood. The receptors shown here come from a human donor in a cohort sampled during active COVID-19. Each CDR3 is given with its conserved first and last residue. D genes are given only for firm matches. Some rows mark clone size as missing; the rest say once, few, many or name a class of expanded clone.

J | D | size | V | DNA | CDR3
TRBJ2-7 | TRBD1 | NA | TRBV4-1 | TGCGCCAGCAGCCAAGACGGGACAGGGTTAAACGAGCAGTACTTC | CASSQDGTGLNEQYF
TRBJ1-6 | TRBD1 | NA | TRBV4-1 | TGCGCCAGCAGCCGGACAGGGAACCTCTATAATTCACCCCTCCACTTT | CASSRTGNLYNSPLHF
TRBJ2-4 | NA | once | TRBV28 | TGTGCCAGCAGTTTAATTGCCTTGGCAGGGACCAAAAACATTCAGTACTTC | CASSLIALAGTKNIQYF
TRBJ1-1 | TRBD1 | NA | TRBV11-2 | TGTGCCAGCAGCTTAGAGAAAAGGGGCAGGGGGACCACTGAAGCTTTCTTT | CASSLEKRGRGTTEAFF
TRBJ2-7 | NA | NA | TRBV7-2 | TGTGCCAGCAGCTTAGCGCAGGCCGGGGGAACCTACGAGCAGTACTTC | CASSLAQAGGTYEQYF
TRBJ1-6 | TRBD1 | NA | TRBV27 | TGTGCCAGCAGGTGGGGACAGCCAAATTCACCCCTCCACTTT | CASRWGQPNSPLHF
TRBJ1-2 | TRBD1 | NA | TRBV4-3 | TGCGCCAGCAGCCGACAGGGGGAAGCTAACTATGGCTACACCTTC | CASSRQGEANYGYTF
TRBJ2-1 | NA | NA | TRBV11-2 | TGTGCCAGCAGCCCGACCAAATACACAGGCCCCAATGAGCAGTTCTTC | CASSPTKYTGPNEQFF
TRBJ1-5 | NA | NA | TRBV27 | TGTGCCAGCAGTAGGGGAGGCGAGCCCCAGCATTTT | CASSRGGEPQHF
TRBJ2-6 | NA | NA | TRBV5-1 | TGCGCCAGCAGTTACTCGGTCGACCTGACTTTC | CASSYSVDLTF
TRBJ1-1 | NA | few | TRBV4-2 | TGTGCCAGCAGCCAACGGGGGTATGACACTGAAGCTTTCTTT | CASSQRGYDTEAFF
TRBJ2-3 | NA | NA | TRBV7-2 | TGTGCCAGCAGCTCGGGGGTAGGCTCAGATACGCAGTATTTT | CASSSGVGSDTQYF
TRBJ1-4 | TRBD1 | NA | TRBV9 | TGTGCCAGCAGCGTCAGACAGGGTGACGAAAAACTGTTTTTT | CASSVRQGDEKLFF
TRBJ1-3 | NA | NA | TRBV29-1 | TGCAGCGTTGAAGGGACTGGGGCTGGAAACACCATATATTTT | CSVEGTGAGNTIYF
TRBJ1-5 | NA | NA | TRBV5-1 | TGCGCCAGCAGCCCCGAGGGAGGGTCTCAGCCCCAGCATTTT | CASSPEGGSQPQHF
TRBJ2-7 | NA | NA | TRBV3-1/TRBV3-2 | TGTGCCAGCAGCCAAGATTTGTCCGTTTACTACGAGCAGTACTTC | CASSQDLSVYYEQYF
TRBJ1-5 | NA | NA | TRBV9 | TGTGCCAGCAGCGTAGCAGATTCCTCCAATCAGCCCCAGCATTTT | CASSVADSSNQPQHF
TRBJ2-1 | NA | NA | TRBV9 | TGTGCCAGCAGCTCCCGTAACTGGGGCGGGGATGAGCAGTTCTTC | CASSSRNWGGDEQFF
TRBJ2-6 | NA | NA | TRBV2 | TGTGCCAGTCGTACTAGCTCTGGGGCCAACGTCCTGACTTTC | CASRTSSGANVLTF
TRBJ1-1 | TRBD1 | NA | TRBV5-1 | TGCGCCAGCAGCCTTCGGGACAGGCGGCCGTTGAACACTGAAGCTTTCTTT | CASSLRDRRPLNTEAFF
TRBJ1-2 | NA | NA | TRBV18 | TGTGCCAGCTCACCCAGAGGTCCAGGGAAGTATGGCTACACCTTC | CASSPRGPGKYGYTF
TRBJ2-5 | TRBD2 | NA | TRBV28 | TGTGCCAGCAGTCGGGGGGGGAACCAAGAGACCCAGTACTTC | CASSRGGNQETQYF
TRBJ2-1 | TRBD1 | NA | TRBV30 | TGTGCCTGGAGCCCCGGGACAGCGTACAATGAGCAGTTCTTC | CAWSPGTAYNEQFF
TRBJ1-2 | NA | once | TRBV19 | TGTGCCAGTAGTATGTCAGGTTGGCGTGGCTACACCTTC | CASSMSGWRGYTF
TRBJ2-7 | NA | NA | TRBV12-3/TRBV12-4 | TGTGCCAGCAGTTCCTCTGGGAGGTACGAGCAGTACTTC | CASSSSGRYEQYF
TRBJ1-1 | NA | NA | TRBV27 | TGTGCCAGCAGTTTGAAGGGGAATGAAGCTTTCTTT | CASSLKGNEAFF
TRBJ2-2 | NA | NA | TRBV7-2 | TGTGCCAGCAGCTTCACCGGGACACAAAACACCGGGGAGCTGTTTTTT | CASSFTGTQNTGELFF
TRBJ2-7 | NA | NA | TRBV27 | TGTGCCAGCAGTTTTAGGGCGGGGGCCTCCTCCTACGAGCAGTACTTC | CASSFRAGASSYEQYF
TRBJ1-1 | NA | NA | TRBV9 | TGTGCCAGCAGCGTAGCGGACACTAAGCTCACTGAAGCTTTCTTT | CASSVADTKLTEAFF
TRBJ2-1 | NA | NA | TRBV19 | TGTGCCAGTAGTATAGACCGGGGGGCGGGGAATGAGCAGTTCTTC | CASSIDRGAGNEQFF
TRBJ1-1 | NA | NA | TRBV5-4 | TGTGCCAGCAGCTTAAGGGTTGAGGGCACTGAAGCTTTCTTT | CASSLRVEGTEAFF
TRBJ1-5 | NA | few | TRBV27 | TGTGCCAGCAGTACCCGGGACATGGGGCCCCAGCATTTT | CASSTRDMGPQHF
TRBJ2-7 | NA | NA | TRBV27 | TGTGCCAGCAGTTCCCGCGGGGACAGTCGAAAGCCCTACGAGCAGTACTTC | CASSSRGDSRKPYEQYF
TRBJ1-2 | TRBD1 | NA | TRBV9 | TGTGCCAGCAGCGTAGTTCCAGGGGGCTATGGCTACACCTTC | CASSVVPGGYGYTF
TRBJ1-2 | TRBD1 | NA | TRBV30 | TGTGCCTGGGAAAGACAGGGGCCGGGCTACTATGGCTACACCTTC | CAWERQGPGYYGYTF
TRBJ2-4 | NA | NA | TRBV4-3 | TGCGCCAGCAGCCAAGATTATGGGCAGAAAAACATTCAGTACTTC | CASSQDYGQKNIQYF
TRBJ1-1 | NA | NA | TRBV4-1 | TGCGCCAGCAGCCAAGAGGGAGGAGGCCCCAAGAGAGCTGAAGCTTTCTTT | CASSQEGGGPKRAEAFF
TRBJ2-7 | TRBD1 | NA | TRBV12-5 | TGTGCTAGTGGTTTACGACAGGGGGCGGACTCCTACGAGCAGTACTTC | CASGLRQGADSYEQYF
TRBJ1-2 | NA | NA | TRBV2 | TGTGCCAGCTCTACTCAGGTTAACTATGGCTACACCTTC | CASSTQVNYGYTF
TRBJ1-1 | TRBD1 | once | TRBV9 | TGTGCCAGCAGCACCAGGACAGGGGGGAACACTGAAGCTTTCTTT | CASSTRTGGNTEAFF
TRBJ1-1 | NA | NA | TRBV5-1 | TGCGCCAGCAGCCCTGGTCTAGTGACGAACACTGAAGCTTTCTTT | CASSPGLVTNTEAFF
TRBJ2-3 | TRBD2 | once | TRBV28 | TGTGCCAGCAGTCAGCGGGGGGGCCCAGATACGCAGTATTTT | CASSQRGGPDTQYF
TRBJ1-2 | TRBD1 | NA | TRBV6-5 | TGTGCCAGCAGTTTACCGGGACAGGGGGACTACACCTTC | CASSLPGQGDYTF
TRBJ1-1 | TRBD1 | NA | TRBV27 | TGTGCCAGCAGCGCGGGACAGTCGAACACTGAAGCTTTCTTT | CASSAGQSNTEAFF
TRBJ1-1 | NA | NA | TRBV27 | TGTGCCAGCAGGGCGGGGATTAACACTGAAGCTTTCTTT | CASRAGINTEAFF
TRBJ2-7 | NA | NA | TRBV10-3 | TGTGCCATCACCGGAGACAGCTCCTACGAGCAGTACTTC | CAITGDSSYEQYF
TRBJ2-7 | NA | few | TRBV11-2 | TGTGCCAGCAGCTTGGGCAGGGGAATCCACGAGCAGTACTTC | CASSLGRGIHEQYF
TRBJ2-7 | NA | NA | TRBV4-3 | TGCGCCAGCAGCCAAGACCTGGGGGCGGGTTACGAGCAGTACTTC | CASSQDLGAGYEQYF
TRBJ1-1 | TRBD1 | NA | TRBV24-1 | TGTGCCACCAGTGATCACAGGGGCCCACTGAACACTGAAGCTTTCTTT | CATSDHRGPLNTEAFF
TRBJ2-1 | TRBD2 | NA | TRBV9 | TGTGCCAGCAGCGTAGGGGTCAGCGGGGGGCTTCGGATCGATGAGCAGTTCTTC | CASSVGVSGGLRIDEQFF
TRBJ1-1 | NA | once | TRBV2 | TGTGCCAGCGAGAGACCGGGGGAGGGGACTGAAGCTTTCTTT | CASERPGEGTEAFF